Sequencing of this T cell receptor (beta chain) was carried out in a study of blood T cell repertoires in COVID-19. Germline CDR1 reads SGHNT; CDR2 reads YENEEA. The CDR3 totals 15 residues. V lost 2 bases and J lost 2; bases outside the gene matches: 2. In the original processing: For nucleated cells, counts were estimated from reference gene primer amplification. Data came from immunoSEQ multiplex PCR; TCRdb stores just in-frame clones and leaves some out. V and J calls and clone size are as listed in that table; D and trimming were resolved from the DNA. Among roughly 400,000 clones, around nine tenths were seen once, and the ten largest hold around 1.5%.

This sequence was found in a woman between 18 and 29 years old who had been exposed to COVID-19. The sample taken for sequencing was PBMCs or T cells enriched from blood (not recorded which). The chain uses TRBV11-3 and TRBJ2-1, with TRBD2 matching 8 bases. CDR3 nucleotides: TGTGCCAGCAGCTTATCGGGACTAGCCTACAATGAGCAGTTCTTC. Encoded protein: CASSLSGLAYNEQFF.